This is a list of T cell receptor beta chains from one sample in a study of molecular identifiers for immune sequencing clone quantification. TCRdb fed the PCR reads into MiXCR, producing one record per CDR3 protein. Of around 43,000 distinct CDR3 sequences detected, 15% to 20% appear once; the ten largest clones hold under 1.3%. Sequenced sample: naive CD8+ T cells from blood, with Jurkat cell RNA spiked in. The receptors shown here come from a human donor in good health. Some libraries in this study had Jurkat cell RNA spiked in. Each CDR3 is given with its conserved first and last residue. A D gene is named only where the DNA matches it firmly. Clone size is given for some rows only: seen once, a few or many times, or a class if the clone is expanded.

J gene: TRBJ1-4
V gene: TRBV7-9
clone size: .
D gene: TRBD1
CDR3 DNA: TGTGCCAGCAGCCGGGACAGGGAAGAAAAACTGTTTTTT
CDR3 protein: CASSRDREEKLFF

J gene: TRBJ2-7
V gene: TRBV7-2
clone size: .
D gene: .
CDR3 DNA: TGTGCCAGCAGCTTAGGACGCGGCGGGTACGAGCAGTACTTC
CDR3 protein: CASSLGRGGYEQYF

J gene: TRBJ2-7
V gene: TRBV5-6
clone size: .
D gene: TRBD2
CDR3 DNA: TGTGCCAGCAGCTTGGGGAGTAGCGGGGACTACTACGAGCAGTACTTC
CDR3 protein: CASSLGSSGDYYEQYF

J gene: TRBJ2-3
V gene: TRBV4-3
clone size: many
D gene: .
CDR3 DNA: TGCGCCAGCAGCCTTTTTGGCAGGGCGGCAGATACGCAGTATTTT
CDR3 protein: CASSLFGRAADTQYF

J gene: TRBJ2-6
V gene: TRBV19
clone size: many
D gene: .
CDR3 DNA: TGTGCCAGTACCTCCGCGCGGTACGACCGGGACTCTGGGGCCAACGTCCTGACTTTC
CDR3 protein: CASTSARYDRDSGANVLTF

J gene: TRBJ1-3
V gene: TRBV30
clone size: many
D gene: .
CDR3 DNA: TGTGCCTGGATCCCACTAGCGGCGAACACCATATATTTT
CDR3 protein: CAWIPLAANTIYF

J gene: TRBJ2-7
V gene: TRBV29-1
clone size: many
D gene: .
CDR3 DNA: TGCAGCGTTGCGGTGGCGGGCCCCATCTACGAGCAGTACTTC
CDR3 protein: CSVAVAGPIYEQYF

J gene: TRBJ2-5
V gene: TRBV28
clone size: many
D gene: TRBD2
CDR3 DNA: TGTGCCACCCTAAACGGACTAGCGGGAGTCCCCCCCCAAGAGACCCAGTACTTC
CDR3 protein: CATLNGLAGVPPQETQYF

J gene: TRBJ1-5
V gene: TRBV29-1
clone size: many
D gene: TRBD1
CDR3 DNA: TGCAGCGCCGGGACAGAGAGCAATCAGCCCCAGCATTTT
CDR3 protein: CSAGTESNQPQHF

J gene: TRBJ2-5
V gene: TRBV19
clone size: .
D gene: .
CDR3 DNA: TGTGCCAGTAGCAGGGCTTCGGAGATAATCCAAGAGACCCAGTACTTC
CDR3 protein: CASSRASEIIQETQYF

J gene: TRBJ2-3
V gene: TRBV4-3
clone size: many
D gene: .
CDR3 DNA: TGCGCCAGCAGCCAAGCCTCCGGTACTAGCACAGATACGCAGTATTTT
CDR3 protein: CASSQASGTSTDTQYF

J gene: TRBJ2-1
V gene: TRBV12-3/TRBV12-4
clone size: few
D gene: TRBD2
CDR3 DNA: TGTGCCAGCAGTTTCTCCCGACTAGCGGGAGACAATGAGCAGTTCTTC
CDR3 protein: CASSFSRLAGDNEQFF

J gene: TRBJ1-5
V gene: TRBV12-3/TRBV12-4
clone size: many
D gene: TRBD1
CDR3 DNA: TGTGCCAGCAGTCCAGGACAGGGACGCAATCAGCCCCAGCATTTT
CDR3 protein: CASSPGQGRNQPQHF

J gene: TRBJ2-3
V gene: TRBV7-6
clone size: many
D gene: TRBD2
CDR3 DNA: TGTGCCAGCAGCTTATATGAGCGGGAGGGCCTAGGAGATACGCAGTATTTT
CDR3 protein: CASSLYEREGLGDTQYF

J gene: TRBJ1-1
V gene: TRBV6-2/TRBV6-3
clone size: many
D gene: .
CDR3 DNA: TGTGCCAGCAGGACAGGAAACACTGAAGCTTTCTTT
CDR3 protein: CASRTGNTEAFF

J gene: TRBJ2-7
V gene: TRBV4-2
clone size: many
D gene: TRBD2
CDR3 DNA: TGTGCCAGCAGCCAAGAAGGAGGGGGCCGACTAGCGGGAGTGTTCGAGCAGTACTTC
CDR3 protein: CASSQEGGGRLAGVFEQYF

J gene: TRBJ2-3
V gene: TRBV6-6
clone size: many
D gene: .
CDR3 DNA: TGTGCCAGCAGTTACTTGCGGGACGAACCTAGCACAGATACGCAGTATTTT
CDR3 protein: CASSYLRDEPSTDTQYF

J gene: TRBJ2-3
V gene: TRBV5-1
clone size: many
D gene: TRBD1
CDR3 DNA: TGCGCCAGCAGCTTTACAGGGGGCAGGACAGATACGCAGTATTTT
CDR3 protein: CASSFTGGRTDTQYF

J gene: TRBJ2-3
V gene: TRBV20-1
clone size: many
D gene: TRBD2
CDR3 DNA: TGCAGTGCCGACCCACTAGCGGCAAACACAGATACGCAGTATTTT
CDR3 protein: CSADPLAANTDTQYF

J gene: TRBJ1-5
V gene: TRBV28
clone size: many
D gene: .
CDR3 DNA: TGTGCCAGCAGTTGGCGGGGGGCTCAGCCCCAGCATTTT
CDR3 protein: CASSWRGAQPQHF

J gene: TRBJ2-3
V gene: TRBV7-9
clone size: many
D gene: TRBD2
CDR3 DNA: TGTGCCAGCAGCTTTTTAGCGGGAGGGCCAACAGATACGCAGTATTTT
CDR3 protein: CASSFLAGGPTDTQYF

J gene: TRBJ2-5
V gene: TRBV7-9
clone size: many
D gene: .
CDR3 DNA: TGTGCCAGCAGCCACGAGAACCAACAGACCCAGTACTTC
CDR3 protein: CASSHENQQTQYF

J gene: TRBJ2-3
V gene: TRBV6-6
clone size: many
D gene: .
CDR3 DNA: TGTGCCAGCAGTTACTCATCAACAGATACGCAGTATTTT
CDR3 protein: CASSYSSTDTQYF

J gene: TRBJ2-2
V gene: TRBV11-2
clone size: many
D gene: .
CDR3 DNA: TGTGCCAGCAGCCCTTTAGACTCATTGGTGTTATACACCGGGGAGCTGTTTTTT
CDR3 protein: CASSPLDSLVLYTGELFF

J gene: TRBJ2-7
V gene: TRBV2
clone size: many
D gene: TRBD1
CDR3 DNA: TGTGCCAGCACCTCCGGGACAGGGGAACACGAGCAGTACTTC
CDR3 protein: CASTSGTGEHEQYF

J gene: TRBJ2-1
V gene: TRBV30
clone size: .
D gene: .
CDR3 DNA: TGTGCCTGGAGTGGCGGGGTTCAGTTCTTC
CDR3 protein: CAWSGGVQFF

J gene: TRBJ1-5
V gene: TRBV7-9
clone size: many
D gene: .
CDR3 DNA: TGTGCCAGCAGCTCCTTAGTGGGGGAAGGGGCGGTTCAGCCCCAGCATTTT
CDR3 protein: CASSSLVGEGAVQPQHF

J gene: TRBJ2-3
V gene: TRBV11-2
clone size: many
D gene: TRBD2
CDR3 DNA: TGTGCCAGCTCCTCAACTAGCGGGGGGCGCACAGATACGCAGTATTTT
CDR3 protein: CASSSTSGGRTDTQYF

J gene: TRBJ1-5
V gene: TRBV12-3/TRBV12-4
clone size: many
D gene: TRBD1
CDR3 DNA: TGTGCCAGCAGTCCCGGGACAGATAATCAGCCCCAGCATTTT
CDR3 protein: CASSPGTDNQPQHF

J gene: TRBJ2-1
V gene: TRBV19
clone size: .
D gene: .
CDR3 DNA: TGTGCCAGTAGTATATCTAGCGCCTCTGAGCAGTTCTTC
CDR3 protein: CASSISSASEQFF

J gene: TRBJ2-7
V gene: TRBV29-1
clone size: many
D gene: TRBD2
CDR3 DNA: TGCAGCGCCGGTCCCATAGCGGGAGGAAATGGCGAGCAGTACTTC
CDR3 protein: CSAGPIAGGNGEQYF

J gene: TRBJ1-1
V gene: TRBV19
clone size: many
D gene: .
CDR3 DNA: TGTGCCAGTAGTATAAGGGGAATGAACACTGAAGCTTTCTTT
CDR3 protein: CASSIRGMNTEAFF

J gene: TRBJ2-3
V gene: TRBV6-2/TRBV6-3
clone size: many
D gene: TRBD2
CDR3 DNA: TGTGCCAGCACCAGTGGACTAGGAACAGATACGCAGTATTTT
CDR3 protein: CASTSGLGTDTQYF

J gene: TRBJ2-3
V gene: TRBV4-1
clone size: many
D gene: .
CDR3 DNA: TGCGCCAGCAGCCAAGAGCCCCAGGCTGATACGCAGTATTTT
CDR3 protein: CASSQEPQADTQYF

J gene: TRBJ1-1
V gene: TRBV7-9
clone size: many
D gene: .
CDR3 DNA: TGTGCCAGCCCCCCCTCCGGGGTATTTGAAACTGAAGCTTTCTTT
CDR3 protein: CASPPSGVFETEAFF

J gene: TRBJ1-1
V gene: TRBV20-1
clone size: .
D gene: TRBD1
CDR3 DNA: TGCAGTGCCTATGGGACAGGCCATCTGAACACTGAAGCTTTCTTT
CDR3 protein: CSAYGTGHLNTEAFF

J gene: TRBJ2-3
V gene: TRBV12-3/TRBV12-4
clone size: many
D gene: TRBD2
CDR3 DNA: TGTGCCAGCAGTTTAAGACTAGCGGGGGCGCGCACAGATACGCAGTATTTT
CDR3 protein: CASSLRLAGARTDTQYF

J gene: TRBJ2-4
V gene: TRBV6-5
clone size: many
D gene: TRBD1
CDR3 DNA: TGTGCCAGCAGCCAAACAGGGGCCCTAGCCAAAAACGTTCAGTACTTC
CDR3 protein: CASSQTGALAKNVQYF

J gene: TRBJ1-1
V gene: TRBV2
clone size: many
D gene: TRBD1
CDR3 DNA: TGTGCCAGCAGTGAATTTACAGGGGACTTCACTGAAGCTTTCTTT
CDR3 protein: CASSEFTGDFTEAFF

J gene: TRBJ1-1
V gene: TRBV4-1
clone size: many
D gene: .
CDR3 DNA: TGCGCCAGCAGCCAAAGGACAATGAACACTGAAGCTTTCTTT
CDR3 protein: CASSQRTMNTEAFF

J gene: TRBJ2-1
V gene: TRBV2
clone size: many
D gene: TRBD2
CDR3 DNA: TGTGCCAGCAGTAGCCCTAGCGGGGGGGCCGAAGTCTACAATGAGCAGTTCTTC
CDR3 protein: CASSSPSGGAEVYNEQFF

J gene: TRBJ2-3
V gene: TRBV4-3
clone size: many
D gene: .
CDR3 DNA: TGCGCCAGCAGCCAATCCCCTGGAGGTGGGGGGGCAAGAGATACGCAGTATTTT
CDR3 protein: CASSQSPGGGGARDTQYF

J gene: TRBJ2-2
V gene: TRBV7-9
clone size: many
D gene: .
CDR3 DNA: TGTGCCAGCAGCTTAGTGGGGTCTGACACCGGGGAGCTGTTTTTT
CDR3 protein: CASSLVGSDTGELFF

J gene: TRBJ2-7
V gene: TRBV9
clone size: many
D gene: TRBD2
CDR3 DNA: TGTGCCAGCAGCGCGTTTAGCGGGGGGTACGAGCAGTACTTC
CDR3 protein: CASSAFSGGYEQYF

J gene: TRBJ1-1
V gene: TRBV9
clone size: many
D gene: .
CDR3 DNA: TGTGCCAGCAGCGTAGCGGCCGGGGGTGGGAACACTGAAGCTTTCTTT
CDR3 protein: CASSVAAGGGNTEAFF

J gene: TRBJ2-3
V gene: TRBV14
clone size: many
D gene: .
CDR3 DNA: TGTGCCAGCAGCCACGAGGCAATTTCAGGCACAGATACGCAGTATTTT
CDR3 protein: CASSHEAISGTDTQYF

J gene: TRBJ2-7
V gene: TRBV4-3
clone size: many
D gene: .
CDR3 DNA: TGCGCCAGCAGCCAAGAGAGGACAGCCGCCTACGAGCAGTACTTC
CDR3 protein: CASSQERTAAYEQYF

J gene: TRBJ2-3
V gene: TRBV5-1
clone size: many
D gene: TRBD2
CDR3 DNA: TGCGCCAGCAGCTACTGGGGACTAGCGGGGGCGGATACGCAGTATTTT
CDR3 protein: CASSYWGLAGADTQYF